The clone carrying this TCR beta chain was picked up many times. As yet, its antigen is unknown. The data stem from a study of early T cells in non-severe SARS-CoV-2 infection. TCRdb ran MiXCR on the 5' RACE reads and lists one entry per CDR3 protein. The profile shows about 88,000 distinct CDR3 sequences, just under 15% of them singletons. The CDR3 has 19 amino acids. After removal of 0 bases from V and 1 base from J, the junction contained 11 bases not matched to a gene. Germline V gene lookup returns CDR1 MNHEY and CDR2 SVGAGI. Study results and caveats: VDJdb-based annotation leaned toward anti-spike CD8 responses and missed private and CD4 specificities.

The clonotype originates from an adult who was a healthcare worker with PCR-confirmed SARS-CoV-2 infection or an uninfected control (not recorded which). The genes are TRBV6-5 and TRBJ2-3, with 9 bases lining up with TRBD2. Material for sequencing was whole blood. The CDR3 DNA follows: TGTGCCAGCAGTTACTCGAAAGGAAGCTTAGCGGGAGGCACAGATACGCAGTATTTT. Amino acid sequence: CASSYSKGSLAGGTDTQYF.